The 25 T cell receptor beta chains below come from one sample, sequenced in a study of shared clonotypes between healthy human individuals. Assay used: immunoSEQ multiplex PCR; TCRdb lists only in-frame clones, some missing. Of about 1 million clones listed, roughly 75% are singletons. Sequenced input: memory CD4+ T cells sorted from blood. Stated subset: CD45RA-negative fraction. These receptors were taken from a man between 18 and 29 years old in good health.

The V and J genes are TRBV2 and TRBJ2-7; D is unclear. Germline CDR1 reads SNHLY; CDR2 reads FYNNEI. The V end was cut by 5 bases, the J end by 3 bases, with 8 bases between. This CDR3 spans 12 amino acids. CDR3: CASSWSGYEQYF. The CDR3 nucleotides are TGTGCCAGCAGTTGGTCCGGCTACGAGCAGTACTTC.

This clone was seen repeatedly, ten times or more. The V call is TRBV11-2, the J call TRBJ2-1; 15 nucleotides match TRBD2. The germline V gene has CDR1 SGHAT and CDR2 FQNNGV. The V gene end was trimmed by 5 bases and the J gene end by 6 bases; junction bases not matched to a gene: 5. This CDR3 region has 16 residues. The CDR3 DNA follows: TGTGCCAGCAGCACCAGGACTAGCGGGAGGGTCAATGAGCAGTTCTTC. It yields the protein CASSTRTSGRVNEQFF.

For the CDR3, the DNA is TGCGCCAGCAGCTTGGCGGGCTTTAGCAATCAGCCCCAGCATTTT. This gives the protein CASSLAGFSNQPQHF. This chain joins TRBV5-1 and TRBJ1-5; D gene unclear. V lost 0 bases to trimming and J lost 0 bases, with 7 bases between them. This CDR3 contains 15 residues. In germline, CDR1 is SGHRS, CDR2 YFSETQ. Drawing the rest from reference TRBV5-1 and TRBJ1-5, the complete variable domain is KAGVTQTPRYLIKTRGQQVTLSCSPISGHRSVSWYQQTPGQGLQFLFEYFSETQRNKGNFPGRFSGRQFSNSRSEMNVSTLELGDSALYLCASSLAGFSNQPQHFGDGTRLSIL.

This clone appeared a single time. The rearrangement uses TRBV7-9 and TRBJ1-4, with D uncertain. The CDR3 is 15 residues long. Germline CDR1 reads SEHNR; CDR2 reads FQNEAQ (reference sequence). Between the trimmed V and J ends, which lost 4 bases and 3 bases, there was a span of 12 bases. The DNA of the CDR3 is TGTGCCAGCAGCTCCCTCCCCGGAGCTAATGAAAAACTGTTTTTT. Translating it yields CASSSLPGANEKLFF.

This clone was seen only a few times. This chain uses TRBV6-1 with TRBJ2-3, with D perhaps TRBD1 (5 bases). Germline V gene lookup returns CDR1 MNHNS and CDR2 SASEGT. V was cut by 7 bases and J by 2 bases, with 16 bases left in between. The CDR3 loop spans 15 amino acids. In nucleotides, the CDR3 is TGTGCCAGCATGCCGACGAGGACAAACACAGATACGCAGTATTTT. This translates into CASMPTRTNTDTQYF.

In DNA, the CDR3 is TGTGCCAGCAAGAAAGACAGGGTCGAACGGTACGAGCAGTACTTC. Its translation: CASKKDRVERYEQYF. The rearrangement uses TRBV2 and TRBJ2-7; 7 bases line up with TRBD1. V lost 7 bases to trimming and J lost 4 bases; unmatched junction nucleotides: 13. Germline loops: CDR1 SNHLY, CDR2 FYNNEI. The CDR3 contains 15 residues.

The chain recombines TRBV2 with TRBJ1-5, with a possible D match to TRBD1 (6 bases). V lost 7 bases to trimming and J lost 0 bases, with 13 bases between them. Germline-derived CDR1 and CDR2 are SNHLY and FYNNEI. The CDR3 consists of 15 residues. Written as DNA, the CDR3 is TGTGCCAGCAACCCCGGGACATATAGCAATCAGCCCCAGCATTTT. It encodes CASNPGTYSNQPQHF.

This clone turned up a few times. This sample includes further DNA sequences coding for the same CDR3. The V and J genes are TRBV5-4 and TRBJ1-2; tentative D call: TRBD1 (5 bases). V dropped 1 base and J dropped 5 bases, with 12 bases sitting between them. The CDR3 loop spans 14 amino acids. The germline CDR1 and CDR2 sequences are SGHNT and YYREEE (reference sequence). DNA of the CDR3: TGTGCCAGCAGCTTGCAGGGTGCGGGATATGGCTACACCTTC. Its translation: CASSLQGAGYGYTF. Full variable domain (outside the CDR3, taken from reference TRBV5-4 and TRBJ1-2): ETGVTQSPTHLIKTRGQQVTLRCSSQSGHNTVSWYQQALGQGPQFIFQYYREEENGRGNFPPRFSGLQFPNYSSELNVNALELDDSALYLCASSLQGAGYGYTFGSGTRLTVV.

The chain carries TRBV11-1 and TRBJ2-4; D is perhaps TRBD1 (5 bases). V shed 4 bases and J shed 3 bases, with 10 bases lying between them. CDR1 SGHAT and CDR2 FQDESV come from the germline V gene (reference sequence). This CDR3 spans 14 amino acids. The CDR3 nucleotides read TGTGCCAGCAGCTCAGGGTACGGCAAAAACATTCAGTACTTC. It codes for CASSSGYGKNIQYF.

The V and J genes are TRBV5-4 and TRBJ2-1, with D tentatively TRBD1 (5 bases). CDR3 length: 15 amino acids. The V gene lost 2 bases and the J gene lost 6 bases, with 15 bases spanning the gap. CDR1 and CDR2 from the germline V gene are SGHNT and YYREEE (reference sequence). The chain's CDR3 is CASSLPGRGSNEQFF. CDR3 nucleotides: TGTGCCAGCAGCTTACCGGGTAGGGGCTCCAATGAGCAGTTCTTC.

The J gene is TRBJ1-5, the V gene TRBV2, with 8 nucleotides matching TRBD1. The CDR3 is made up of 15 amino acids. V shed 5 bases and J 4 bases; nucleotides not matched to a gene: 7. The germline gives CDR1 SNHLY, CDR2 FYNNEI. DNA for the CDR3: TGTGCCAGCAGTCGTGACGACAGGGGAAATCAGCCCCAGCATTTT. Residues: CASSRDDRGNQPQHF.

J is TRBJ1-5 and V is TRBV28; D unresolved. CDR1 and CDR2 (germline): MDHEN, SYDVKM. This CDR3 has 15 amino acids. V lost 6 bases to trimming and J lost 1 base, with 13 bases between them. The CDR3 protein is CASRSGSGSNQPQHF. The CDR3 DNA follows: TGTGCCAGCAGGTCGGGGAGTGGAAGCAATCAGCCCCAGCATTTT.

Remarks on this clone: Other DNA sequences in the sample encode the same CDR3. This sequence joins TRBV30 and TRBJ2-5; D not resolved. Germline assignment: CDR1 GTSNPN and CDR2 SVGIG (reference sequence). The CDR3 totals 12 residues. V was cut by 0 bases and J by 5 bases, with 7 bases left in between. In DNA, the CDR3 is TGTGCCTGGAGTGTACTGGGGGAGACCCAGTACTTC. As protein: CAWSVLGETQYF.

This chain uses TRBV5-1 with TRBJ1-1; D remains unclear. V lost 0 bases to trimming and J lost 7 bases, with 13 bases between them. The length of the CDR3 is 14 residues. Germline CDR1 SGHRS, CDR2 YFSETQ. Written as DNA, the CDR3 is TGCGCCAGCAGCTTGGATGCATTGCAGAGTGAAGCTTTCTTT. It is translated as CASSLDALQSEAFF.

This clone was counted ten times or more. The chain recombines TRBV9 with TRBJ2-3; TRBD2 aligns across 8 bases. The CDR3 runs 17 residues. Looked up from germline, CDR1 is SGDLS and CDR2 is YYNGEE. V shed 0 bases, J shed 5 bases, and the junction held 11 bases outside the gene matches. CDR3: CASSVGPAGEYQDTQYF. The CDR3 DNA is TGTGCCAGCAGCGTAGGACCAGCGGGAGAGTATCAAGATACGCAGTATTTT.

The V call is TRBV30, the J call TRBJ1-1; unclear D gene. Per the germline V gene, CDR1 is GTSNPN and CDR2 is SVGIG (reference sequence). There are 13 residues in the CDR3. The V gene lost 2 bases and the J gene lost 11 bases, with 18 bases spanning the gap. The CDR3 loop reads CAWSIRSGGGAFF. The CDR3 coding sequence is TGTGCCTGGAGTATTCGATCTGGCGGTGGGGCTTTCTTT.

The count of this clone is one. J is TRBJ1-3 and V is TRBV5-4; 7 bases match TRBD1. V lost 1 base to trimming and J lost 2 bases; unmatched junction nucleotides: 6. The CDR3 sequence is 16 residues long. The germline V gene encodes CDR1 SGHNT and CDR2 YYREEE (reference sequence). CDR3 bases: TGTGCCAGCAGCTTGCGACAGGGCGCCACTGGAAACACCATATATTTT. Translated, it gives CASSLRQGATGNTIYF. The full variable domain, completed using reference TRBV5-4 and TRBJ1-3, is ETGVTQSPTHLIKTRGQQVTLRCSSQSGHNTVSWYQQALGQGPQFIFQYYREEENGRGNFPPRFSGLQFPNYSSELNVNALELDDSALYLCASSLRQGATGNTIYFGEGSWLTVV.

The chain is built from TRBV18 and TRBJ2-1, with D uncertain. Trimming pared 4 bases from V and 7 bases from J, leaving 11 bases between. The length of the CDR3 is 13 residues. Germline V gene lookup returns CDR1 KGHSH and CDR2 LQKENI. The CDR3 DNA sequence: TGTGCCAGCTCACTGCGAAGGGCTAATGAGCAGTTCTTC. Protein: CASSLRRANEQFF. Combining the CDR3 with reference TRBV18 and TRBJ2-1 gives the whole variable domain NAGVMQNPRHLVRRRGQEARLRCSPMKGHSHVYWYRQLPEEGLKFMVYLQKENIIDESGMPKERFSAEFPKEGPSILRIQQVVRGDSAAYFCASSLRRANEQFFGPGTRLTVL.

The chain has TRBV5-1 and TRBJ1-4; 12 bases are shared with TRBD1. Germline lookup yields CDR1 SGHRS and CDR2 YFSETQ. V shed 0 bases and J 6 bases; nucleotides not matched to a gene: 3. The CDR3 loop spans 16 amino acids. Here the CDR3 DNA reads TGCGCCAGCAGCTTGGTGGGGACAGGGGGCCATGAAAAACTGTTTTTT. It codes for CASSLVGTGGHEKLFF.

The chain joins TRBV9 to TRBJ1-3; D ambiguous. The ends were cut back, 3 bases at V and 2 bases at J, with 12 bases in the middle. The CDR3 is 15 residues long. Germline V CDR1 and CDR2: SGDLS, YYNGEE. CDR3 in amino acids: CASSGGRNPGNTIYF. The DNA of the CDR3 is TGTGCCAGCAGCGGAGGACGGAATCCTGGAAACACCATATATTTT.

The rearrangement joins TRBV10-1 to TRBJ1-1; no definite D call. V was trimmed by 0 bases and J by 2 bases, leaving 7 bases between them. CDR3 size: 14 residues. Germline-derived CDR1 and CDR2 are WNHNN and SYGVQD (reference sequence). The CDR3, as DNA: TGCGCCAGCAGTGAGTCGAGTATTAACACTGAAGCTTTCTTT. This codes for CASSESSINTEAFF.

The chain combines TRBV5-4 with TRBJ2-7; D is unresolved. Trimming removed 3 bases from V and 3 bases from J, with 7 bases in between. The germline gives CDR1 SGHNT, CDR2 YYREEE (reference sequence). The CDR3 length is 12 residues. For the CDR3, the DNA is TGTGCCAGCAGCTGGAATAGCTACGAGCAGTACTTC. It translates to CASSWNSYEQYF. Filled out from reference TRBV5-4 and TRBJ2-7, the complete variable domain reads ETGVTQSPTHLIKTRGQQVTLRCSSQSGHNTVSWYQQALGQGPQFIFQYYREEENGRGNFPPRFSGLQFPNYSSELNVNALELDDSALYLCASSWNSYEQYFGPGTRLTVT.

This chain uses TRBV5-1 with TRBJ2-2; D unresolved. The germline V gene encodes CDR1 SGHRS and CDR2 YFSETQ. CDR3 size: 14 residues. Trimming stripped 3 bases from V and 0 bases from J, with 6 bases between. For the CDR3, the DNA is TGCGCCAGCAGCTCAATTACGAACACCGGGGAGCTGTTTTTT. Translation: CASSSITNTGELFF.

This clone was detected only once. CDR3 nucleotide sequence: TGTGCCAGCAGCTTAGCCCGACAGGGGGCGGCGAGCACTGAAGCTTTCTTT. It codes for CASSLARQGAASTEAFF. The J gene is TRBJ1-1, the V gene TRBV11-3, with TRBD1 matching 10 bases. V lost 1 base, J lost 4 bases, and 9 bases stayed unmatched. The V gene's germline CDR1 is SGHNT and CDR2 YENEEA. The CDR3 has 17 residues.

The V gene is TRBV9, the J gene TRBJ1-2; no definite D call. Per germline, CDR1 SGDLS and CDR2 YYNGEE. V lost 0 bases, J lost 0 bases, and 9 bases lay in between. The CDR3 extends over 15 amino acids. CDR3 loop: CASSVATAANYGYTF. CDR3 nucleotides: TGTGCCAGCAGCGTAGCTACAGCAGCTAACTATGGCTACACCTTC.